Presented here are 27 T cell receptor beta chains from one specimen sequenced in a study of CD8 T cells in Susac syndrome. An input of about 0.5 to 1 ug of RNA was subjected to reverse transcription using random hexamers. MiXCR was run by TCRdb on the immunoSEQ multiplex PCR reads, yielding one entry per CDR3 protein. The data contain about 120,000 distinct CDR3 sequences, around 92% of them seen just once; the ten biggest clones take up about 0.11%. Sequencing was carried out using CD8+ T cells from PBMCs. Source of these receptors: a human donor in good health.

The CDR3: CASSLNPGTYEQYF. CDR3 in DNA: TGTGCCAGCAGCTTAAATCCCGGCACCTACGAGCAGTACTTC. V usage is TRBV7-3 and J usage is TRBJ2-7, with D unresolved. The CDR3 covers 14 residues. Germline V gene lookup returns CDR1 SGHTA and CDR2 FQGTGA. Trimming removed 1 base at V and 2 bases at J, with 9 bases between.

The rearrangement uses TRBV30 and TRBJ1-1; no clear D gene. There are 12 residues in the CDR3. Trimming left V 1 base short and J 4 bases short, with 7 bases between. Germline V lookup: CDR1 GTSNPN, CDR2 SVGIG (reference sequence). The DNA of the CDR3 is TGTGCCTGGAGTGGACGTAGCACTGAAGCTTTCTTT. This encodes CAWSGRSTEAFF.

The chain links TRBV4-1 to TRBJ2-1, with D tentatively TRBD1 (6 bases). Trimming pared 0 bases from V and 4 bases from J, leaving 10 bases between. The CDR3 totals 15 residues. The V gene's germline CDR1 is MGHRA and CDR2 YSYEKL. CDR3 nucleotide sequence: TGCGCCAGCAGCCAAGAGAAGACAGGATACAATGAGCAGTTCTTC. This translates into CASSQEKTGYNEQFF.

The DNA for the CDR3 is TGTGCCAGCAGCCCCCTCCGGCAGGGGGTCACAGATACGCAGTATTTT. It is translated as CASSPLRQGVTDTQYF. V is TRBV3-1 and J is TRBJ2-3; 7 bases fit TRBD1. The length of the CDR3 is 16 residues. The germline V gene has CDR1 LGHDT and CDR2 YNNKEL (reference sequence). V lost 4 bases, J lost 2 bases, and 9 bases stayed unmatched.

This chain joins TRBV25-1 and TRBJ1-1; weak D call: TRBD1 (5 bases). The CDR3 runs to 13 residues. The germline gives CDR1 MGHDK, CDR2 SYGVNS. V gave up 4 bases and J gave up 7 bases, with 13 bases separating them. CDR3 sequence: CASSGPGQGEAFF. The CDR3 DNA reads TGTGCCAGCAGTGGGCCGGGGCAGGGTGAAGCTTTCTTT. The whole variable domain, remainder taken from reference TRBV25-1 and TRBJ1-1, is EADIYQTPRYLVIGTGKKITLECSQTMGHDKMYWYQQDPGMELHLIHYSYGVNSTEKGDLSSESTVSRIRTEHFPLTLESARPSHTSQYLCASSGPGQGEAFFGQGTRLTVV.

The rearrangement uses TRBV11-1 and TRBJ2-1, with 12 bases identical to TRBD2. The germline V gene has CDR1 SGHAT and CDR2 FQDESV (reference sequence). The CDR3 consists of 15 residues. The V gene end was trimmed by 5 bases and the J gene end by 7 bases; junction bases not matched to a gene: 6. The CDR3 nucleotides are TGTGCCAGCAGCGCCTCTAGCGGGGGGGAGAATGAGCAGTTCTTC. Its protein product is CASSASSGGENEQFF.

The chain joins TRBV18 to TRBJ2-2; a weak D match, TRBD1 (5 bases). V lost 5 bases to trimming and J lost 0 bases, with 13 bases between them. There are 16 residues in the CDR3. Germline CDR1 reads KGHSH; CDR2 reads LQKENI. CDR3 sequence: CASSYGQTANTGELFF. In DNA, the CDR3 is TGTGCCAGCTCATACGGACAAACCGCGAACACCGGGGAGCTGTTTTTT.

The genes are TRBV6-5 and TRBJ2-5; D possibly uses TRBD1 or TRBD2 (5 bases each). Germline assignment: CDR1 MNHEY and CDR2 SVGAGI. V was shortened by 7 bases and J by 5 bases, with 14 bases between the two germline ends. The CDR3 has 13 residues. In nucleotides, the CDR3 is TGTGCCAGCAACCGGCCAGGGACGGAGACCCAGTACTTC. This encodes CASNRPGTETQYF.

The chain uses TRBV20-1 and TRBJ2-7; TRBD1 aligns across 9 bases. Germline-derived CDR1 and CDR2 are DFQATT and SNEGSKA (reference sequence). The CDR3 has 14 residues. V shed 2 bases, J shed 6 bases, and the junction held 8 bases outside the gene matches. CDR3 DNA sequence: TGCAGTGCTAGATCCTCGGACAGGGGTGGCGAGCAGTACTTC. Its translation: CSARSSDRGGEQYF.

The gene calls are TRBV19 and TRBJ2-2; TRBD1 matches 10 bases. In germline, CDR1 is LNHDA, CDR2 SQIVND (reference sequence). V shed 10 bases, J shed 4 bases, and the junction held 6 bases outside the gene matches. This CDR3 spans 14 amino acids. In DNA, the CDR3 is TGTGCCACAAGACAGGGGGCCGCCACCGGGGAGCTGTTTTTT. This gives the protein CATRQGAATGELFF.

In this sample, this clonotype turned up once. V and J are TRBV20-1 and TRBJ2-7, with 9 bases fitting TRBD1. J lost 0 bases, V lost 7 bases, and 7 bases had no gene match. The germline gives CDR1 DFQATT, CDR2 SNEGSKA (reference sequence). The CDR3 runs 14 residues. The CDR3 DNA sequence: TGCAGTGGGAGCCGGGACAGGGCCTCCTACGAGCAGTACTTC. It translates to CSGSRDRASYEQYF.

The chain links TRBV10-2 to TRBJ1-1; D might be TRBD1 (6 bases). This CDR3 has 13 residues. V was pared by 6 bases and J by 1 base, with 9 bases between. Germline CDR1 is WSHSY and CDR2 is SAAADI. CDR3 nucleotides: TGCGCCAGCAGCGCACAGGGGAACACTGAAGCTTTCTTT. Its protein product is CASSAQGNTEAFF.

CDR3 sequence: CASSYDRDTQYF. As DNA, the CDR3 is TGTGCCAGCAGTTACGACCGCGATACGCAGTATTTT. The chain employs TRBV6-2 or TRBV6-3 and TRBJ2-3; D remains ambiguous. This CDR3 has 12 residues. V lost 2 bases and J lost 6, with 6 bases in between. Germline values: CDR1 MNHEY, CDR2 SVGEGT.

The V call is TRBV7-9, the J call TRBJ1-2; weak D call: TRBD1 (6 bases). Germline V CDR1 and CDR2: SEHNR, FQNEAQ (reference sequence). Between the trimmed V and J ends, which lost 6 bases and 4 bases, there was a span of 18 bases. The CDR3 length is 15 residues. In DNA, the CDR3 is TGTGCCAGCAGTCACAGGGACCCTAGATCCTATGGCTACACCTTC. Translated, it gives CASSHRDPRSYGYTF. Full variable domain (remainder filled in from reference TRBV7-9 and TRBJ1-2): DTGVSQNPRHKITKRGQNVTFRCDPISEHNRLYWYRQTLGQGPEFLTYFQNEAQLEKSRLLSDRFSAERPKGSFSTLEIQRTEQGDSAMYLCASSHRDPRSYGYTFGSGTRLTVV.

As concerns this clonotype: A read error may produce the germline difference seen at one junction end. The chain recombines TRBV5-1 with TRBJ2-3; D remains ambiguous. CDR3 length equals 13 residues. Germline V gene lookup returns CDR1 SGHRS and CDR2 YFSETQ. This CDR3 is CASSSTSTDTQYF. The CDR3, as DNA: TGTGCCAGCAGCTCTACTAGCACAGATACGCAGTATTTT.

The V call is TRBV5-1, the J call TRBJ1-1; 7 bases fit TRBD1. This CDR3 has 15 amino acids. V shed 2 bases, J shed 0 bases, and the junction held 4 bases outside the gene matches. Germline loops: CDR1 SGHRS, CDR2 YFSETQ. DNA of the CDR3: TGCGCCAGCAGCTTCGGACAGGCCATGAACACTGAAGCTTTCTTT. It translates to CASSFGQAMNTEAFF.

V and J are TRBV7-8 and TRBJ2-3; D is uncertain. V dropped 5 bases and J dropped 6 bases, with 12 bases sitting between them. The germline gives CDR1 SGHVS, CDR2 FQNEAQ. CDR3 size: 13 residues. CDR3 in DNA: TGTGCCAGCAGCCGCAGCCTTTGGGATACGCAGTATTTT. Translation: CASSRSLWDTQYF.

A single count supports this clonotype. The chain carries TRBV20-1 and TRBJ2-2; 9 bases are shared with TRBD2. The CDR3 has 14 residues. Trimming took 6 bases from V and 4 from J; bases not matched to a gene: 6. The germline V gene encodes CDR1 DFQATT and CDR2 SNEGSKA (reference sequence). The CDR3 loop is CSAGRTSATGELFF. In nucleotides, the CDR3 is TGCAGTGCGGGGAGGACTAGCGCCACCGGGGAGCTGTTTTTT.

In its sample, this clonotype was seen once. V and J are TRBV18 and TRBJ2-1, with D possibly TRBD2 on 5 matching bases. Germline values: CDR1 KGHSH, CDR2 LQKENI. Trimming pared 2 bases from V and 4 bases from J, leaving 12 bases between. This CDR3 is built from 15 residues. The CDR3 is CASSPGERTYNEQFF. The CDR3 DNA reads as TGTGCCAGCTCACCAGGGGAGCGGACGTACAATGAGCAGTTCTTC.

The V and J genes are TRBV23-1 and TRBJ1-4, with TRBD1 as a possible D gene (5 bases). TRBV23-1 is noted as an ORF with a role that remains uncertain. The CDR3 extends over 15 amino acids. V lost 4 bases, J lost 6 bases, and 15 bases lay in between. The CDR3 here is CASSLTWGGDEKLFF. The CDR3 nucleotides are TGCGCCAGCAGTCTTACGTGGGGGGGAGATGAAAAACTGTTTTTT.

The chain carries TRBV6-5 and TRBJ2-3; TRBD2 matches at 12 bases. The CDR3 length is 19 residues. Losses at the gene ends were 2 bases for V and 2 bases for J; bases not matched to a gene: 11. Germline V CDR1 and CDR2: MNHEY, SVGAGI. Written as DNA, the CDR3 is TGTGCCAGCAGTTACCCTCGGACTAGCGGGACCCGTACCACAGATACGCAGTATTTT. It is translated as CASSYPRTSGTRTTDTQYF.

This chain connects TRBV7-8 to TRBJ1-1; no reliable D call. This CDR3 contains 17 residues. Trimming took 0 bases from V and 1 from J, leaving 15 bases between them. CDR1 is SGHVS, CDR2 FQNEAQ, per germline. The CDR3 nucleotides are TGTGCCAGCAGCTTAGCCGGCCCAATAGGGCAGAACACTGAAGCTTTCTTT. It is translated as CASSLAGPIGQNTEAFF.

The rearrangement joins TRBV3-1 to TRBJ2-7, with 9 positions matching TRBD2. This CDR3 comprises 15 residues. CDR1 is LGHDT and CDR2 is YNNKEL in the germline V gene (reference sequence). Germline trimming cut 1 base from V and 2 bases from J; bases unmatched to any gene: 3. CDR3 nucleotides: TGTGCCAGCAGCCAAGTTCCTAGCGGGACCTACGAGCAGTACTTC. Protein: CASSQVPSGTYEQYF.

The chain uses TRBV5-1 and TRBJ2-5, with 7 bases matching TRBD1. This CDR3 is 14 amino acids long. V lost 0 bases and J lost 3; bases outside the gene matches: 2. CDR1 and CDR2 from the germline V gene are SGHRS and YFSETQ. The CDR3: CASSLEGQEETQYF. The CDR3 DNA reads TGCGCCAGCAGCTTGGAAGGACAGGAAGAGACCCAGTACTTC.

The chain uses TRBV2 and TRBJ1-2; tentative D call: TRBD1 (6 bases). CDR1 is SNHLY, CDR2 FYNNEI, per germline. The CDR3 sequence is 17 residues long. Trimming removed 4 bases at V and 0 bases at J, with 18 bases between. The CDR3 nucleotides read TGTGCCAGCAGTGCAAGCTGGGAAGGGGGATCTAACTATGGCTACACCTTC. Its translation: CASSASWEGGSNYGYTF.

This chain connects TRBV10-3 to TRBJ2-3, with 10 bases fitting TRBD1. The germline gives CDR1 ENHRY, CDR2 SYGVKD. The V segment lost 5 bases and the J segment 2 bases; nucleotides outside the gene matches: 4. The CDR3 length is 15 residues. Here the CDR3 reads CAISTGTGVTDTQYF. The CDR3, as DNA: TGTGCCATCAGTACCGGGACAGGGGTCACAGATACGCAGTATTTT.

The chain uses TRBV24-1 and TRBJ2-1, with TRBD2 identical over 9 bases. The CDR3 is 13 residues long. V trimming: 0 bases; J trimming: 14 bases; junction bases outside the gene matches: 4. Germline CDR1 KGHDR, CDR2 SFDVKD. In DNA, the CDR3 is TGTGCCACCAGTGATTTGGCAAGCGGGAGGAAGTTCTTC. Its translation: CATSDLASGRKFF.